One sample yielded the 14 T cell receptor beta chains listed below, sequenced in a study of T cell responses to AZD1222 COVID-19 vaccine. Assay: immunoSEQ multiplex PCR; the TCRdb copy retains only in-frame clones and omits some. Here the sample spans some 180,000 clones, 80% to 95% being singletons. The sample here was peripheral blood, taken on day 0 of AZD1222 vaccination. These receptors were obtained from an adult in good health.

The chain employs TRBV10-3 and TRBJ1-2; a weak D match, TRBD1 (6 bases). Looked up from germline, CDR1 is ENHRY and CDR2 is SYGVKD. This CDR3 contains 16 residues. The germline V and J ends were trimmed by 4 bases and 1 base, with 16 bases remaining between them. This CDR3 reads CAISGRAGADNYGYTF. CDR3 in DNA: TGTGCCATCAGTGGAAGGGCGGGGGCGGATAACTATGGCTACACCTTC.

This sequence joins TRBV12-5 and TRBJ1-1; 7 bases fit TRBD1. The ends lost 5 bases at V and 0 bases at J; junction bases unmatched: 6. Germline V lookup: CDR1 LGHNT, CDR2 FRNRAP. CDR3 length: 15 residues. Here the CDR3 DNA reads TGTGCTAGTGGTCCGCAGGGGGGTCTGAACACTGAAGCTTTCTTT. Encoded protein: CASGPQGGLNTEAFF.

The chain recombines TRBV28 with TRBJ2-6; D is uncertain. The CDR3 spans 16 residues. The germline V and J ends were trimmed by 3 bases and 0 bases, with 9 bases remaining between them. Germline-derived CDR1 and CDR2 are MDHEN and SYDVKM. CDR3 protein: CASSFRSTSGANVLTF. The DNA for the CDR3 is TGTGCCAGCAGTTTCCGAAGCACCTCTGGGGCCAACGTCCTGACTTTC.

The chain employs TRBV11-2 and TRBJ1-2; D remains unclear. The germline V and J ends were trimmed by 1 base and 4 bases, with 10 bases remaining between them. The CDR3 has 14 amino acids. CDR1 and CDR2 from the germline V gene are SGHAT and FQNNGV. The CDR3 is CASSLAGSRYGYTF. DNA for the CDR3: TGTGCCAGCAGCTTAGCTGGCAGTCGCTATGGCTACACCTTC.

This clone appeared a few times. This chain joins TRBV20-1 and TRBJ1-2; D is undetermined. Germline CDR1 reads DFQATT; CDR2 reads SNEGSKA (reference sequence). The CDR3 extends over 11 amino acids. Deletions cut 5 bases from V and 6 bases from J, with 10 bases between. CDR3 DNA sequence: TGCAGTGCTCAAGGAGGGAATGGCTACACCTTC. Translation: CSAQGGNGYTF.

The chain's CDR3 is CASSPYREGSYGYTF. CDR3 bases: TGTGCCAGCAGCCCCTACAGGGAAGGAAGCTATGGCTACACCTTC. The chain has TRBV7-2 and TRBJ1-2; D is possibly TRBD1 (6 bases). Trimming left V 5 bases short and J 4 bases short, with 17 bases between. The V gene's germline CDR1 is SGHTA and CDR2 FQGNSA. This CDR3 is built from 15 residues.

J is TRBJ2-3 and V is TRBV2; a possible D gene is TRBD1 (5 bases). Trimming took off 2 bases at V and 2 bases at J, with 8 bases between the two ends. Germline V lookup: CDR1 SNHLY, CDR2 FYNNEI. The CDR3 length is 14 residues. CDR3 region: CASSEKDITDTQYF. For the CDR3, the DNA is TGTGCCAGCAGTGAAAAGGACATCACAGATACGCAGTATTTT.

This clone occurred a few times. As DNA, the CDR3 is TGCGCCAGCAGCTTGGGGCAGCAGAATGAAAAACTGTTTTTT. Protein: CASSLGQQNEKLFF. The chain is built from TRBV5-1 and TRBJ1-4; D gene uncertain. This CDR3 is 14 amino acids long. Looked up from germline, CDR1 is SGHRS and CDR2 is YFSETQ. V lost 0 bases to trimming and J lost 5 bases, with 8 bases between them.

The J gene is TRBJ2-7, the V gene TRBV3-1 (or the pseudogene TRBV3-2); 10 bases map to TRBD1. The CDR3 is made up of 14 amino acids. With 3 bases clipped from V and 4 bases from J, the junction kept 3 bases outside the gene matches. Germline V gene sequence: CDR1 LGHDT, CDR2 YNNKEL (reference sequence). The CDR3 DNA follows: TGTGCCAGCAGCCACGGGACAGGGGAATACGAGCAGTACTTC. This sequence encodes CASSHGTGEYEQYF.

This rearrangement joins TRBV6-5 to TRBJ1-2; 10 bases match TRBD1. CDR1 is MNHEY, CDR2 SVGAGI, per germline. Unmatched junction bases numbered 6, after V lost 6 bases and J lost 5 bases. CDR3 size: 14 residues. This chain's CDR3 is CASRTGGGKYGYTF. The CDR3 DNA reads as TGTGCCAGCAGGACAGGGGGCGGCAAGTATGGCTACACCTTC.

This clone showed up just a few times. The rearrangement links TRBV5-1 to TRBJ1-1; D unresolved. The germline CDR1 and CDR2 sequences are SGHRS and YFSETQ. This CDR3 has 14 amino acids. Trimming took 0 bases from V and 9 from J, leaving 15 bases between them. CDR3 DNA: TGCGCCAGCAGCTTGGGGGGATCGGGTTCGCAAGCTTTCTTT. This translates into CASSLGGSGSQAFF.

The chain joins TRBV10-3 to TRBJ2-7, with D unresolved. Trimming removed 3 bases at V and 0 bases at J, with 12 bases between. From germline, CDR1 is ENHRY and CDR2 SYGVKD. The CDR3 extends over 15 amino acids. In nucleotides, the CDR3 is TGTGCCATCAGTGACTCGGCCAAGAGCTCCTACGAGCAGTACTTC. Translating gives CAISDSAKSSYEQYF.

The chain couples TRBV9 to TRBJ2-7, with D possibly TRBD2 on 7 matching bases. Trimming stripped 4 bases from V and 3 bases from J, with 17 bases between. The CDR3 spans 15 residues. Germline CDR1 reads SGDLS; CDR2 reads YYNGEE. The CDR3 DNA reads TGTGCCAGCAGCCCCAAGGGGGGAGGGATCTACGAGCAGTACTTC. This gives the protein CASSPKGGGIYEQYF.

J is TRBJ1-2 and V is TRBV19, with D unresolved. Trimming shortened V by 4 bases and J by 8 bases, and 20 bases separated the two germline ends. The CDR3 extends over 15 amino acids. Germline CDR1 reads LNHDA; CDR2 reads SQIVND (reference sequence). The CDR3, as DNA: TGTGCCAGTAGTACAACCGCACAGAAAAAGGAGGGCTACACCTTC. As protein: CASSTTAQKKEGYTF.